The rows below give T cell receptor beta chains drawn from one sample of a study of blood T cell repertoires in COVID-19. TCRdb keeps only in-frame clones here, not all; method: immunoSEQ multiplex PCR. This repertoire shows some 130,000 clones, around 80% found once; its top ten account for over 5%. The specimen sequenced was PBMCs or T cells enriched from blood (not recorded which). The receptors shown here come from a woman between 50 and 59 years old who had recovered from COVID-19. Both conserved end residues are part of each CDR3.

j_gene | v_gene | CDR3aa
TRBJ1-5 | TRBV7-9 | CASSSGGQNSNQPQHF
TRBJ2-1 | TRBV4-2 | CASSHQGQNYNEQFF
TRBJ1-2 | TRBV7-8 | CASSLDNRAHGYTF
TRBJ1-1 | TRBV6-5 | CACRVGAVGTEAFF
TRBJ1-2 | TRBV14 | CASSHYSRQHLESYTF
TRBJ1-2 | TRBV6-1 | CASSVGQGTGAYGYTF
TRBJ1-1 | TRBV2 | CASSLQSSNTEAFF
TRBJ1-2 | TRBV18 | CASSAPASRGPMGYTF
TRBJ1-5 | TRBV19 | CASSIGAWVSQPQHF
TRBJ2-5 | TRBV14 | CASSQGQMTGGETQYF
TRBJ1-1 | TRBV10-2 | CASSESQGAWKTEAFF
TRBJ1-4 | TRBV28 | CASSLWADRGLGKLFF
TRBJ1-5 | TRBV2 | CASSEARMGQGDQPQHF
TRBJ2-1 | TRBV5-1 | CASSLADTYYNEQFF
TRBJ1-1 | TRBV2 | CASSDGRGAGITEAFF
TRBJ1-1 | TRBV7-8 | CASSFGQGRTEAFF
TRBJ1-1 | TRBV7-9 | CASSLENEEAFF
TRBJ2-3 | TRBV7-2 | CASSFGTSGDWDTQYF
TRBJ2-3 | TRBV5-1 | CASSQQGAQTDTQYF
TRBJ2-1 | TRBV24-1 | CATSDVLTSGGIDEQFF
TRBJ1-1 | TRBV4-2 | CASSQEESAGGYTEAFF
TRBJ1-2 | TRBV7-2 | CASSLPQLGQGWDHYGYTF
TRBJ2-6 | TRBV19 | CASSAYGTTGANVLTF
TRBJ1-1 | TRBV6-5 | CASSYSIQGNTEAFF
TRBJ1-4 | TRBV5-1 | CASSLDRVGTNEKLFF
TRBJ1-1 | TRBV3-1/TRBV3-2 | CASSPGGTEAFF
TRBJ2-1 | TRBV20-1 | CSAGAGTPTDEQFF
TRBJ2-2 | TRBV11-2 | CASSSYLEIGELFF
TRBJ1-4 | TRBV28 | CASSPGQGKLFF
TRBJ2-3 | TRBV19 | CASKKMASGDTQYF
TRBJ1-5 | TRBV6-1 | CASSEGTGIQPQHF
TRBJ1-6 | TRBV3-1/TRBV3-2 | CASSQDRRNSPLHF
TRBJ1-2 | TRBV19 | CASSWRDYGYTF
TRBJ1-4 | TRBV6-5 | CASSYGRTGGEKLFF
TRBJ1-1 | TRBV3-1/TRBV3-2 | CASSPEGGNTEAFF